This T cell receptor (beta chain) comes out of a study of beta chain features in type 1 diabetes. General study points: The question left open here concerned HLA type influencing TCRB rearrangement.

A word on this clone: Its cognate antigen is unknown.

The authors reverse transcribed all of the isolated RNA, so sequencing captured expressed TCRB transcripts. Measured with immunoSEQ multiplex PCR; TCRdb has only the in-frame clones, and not every one. The sample lists 330,000 or so clones, about 20% occurring once. The CDR3 contains 14 residues. V was clipped by 3 bases and J by 5 bases; unmatched bases: 6. CDR1 is SGHDT and CDR2 is YYEEEE in the germline V gene. Sample: naive CD4+ T cells from blood. The TCR sequence derives from a woman under 30 in good health. This rearrangement joins TRBV5-6 to TRBJ2-7; 9 nucleotides align to TRBD2. CDR3 amino acids: CASSSLAGVDEQYF. Written as DNA, the CDR3 is TGTGCCAGCAGCTCATTAGCGGGAGTCGACGAGCAGTACTTC.